This T cell receptor (beta chain) appears in the sequencing data of a study of T cells in localized non-small cell lung cancer. General study findings and limits: An association was observed between higher blood T cell density and longer overall survival. Of the top 100 tumor clones, median around 60 were in adjacent lung, 25 to 35 among its top 100.

The germline gives CDR1 SGDLS, CDR2 YYNGEE. The CDR3 is 15 residues long. Deletions cut 0 bases from V and 2 bases from J, with 11 bases between. TCRdb's table, derived via immunoSEQ multiplex PCR, lists solely in-frame clones and lacks some. The sample lists over 70,000 clones, roughly nine tenths occurring once. Comment on this clone: What it binds is unknown.

The chain employs TRBV9 and TRBJ1-2; tentative D call: TRBD1 (6 bases). Sequencing was performed on peripheral blood, taken before any cancer treatment. The receptor's source is a male donor aged 60 or over with stage III squamous cell lung carcinoma. CDR3 in DNA: TGTGCCAGCAGCGTAGGAGGGGGTAAAAACTATGGCTACACCTTC. The encoded protein is CASSVGGGKNYGYTF.